The T cell receptor (beta chain) under discussion was sequenced for a study of graft-versus-host responses after intestinal transplantation. Profiling relied on immunoSEQ multiplex PCR, and the TCRdb table lists in-frame clones only, not all of them. The sample yields around 39,000 clones, approximately 93% seen once. V lost 0 bases to trimming and J lost 4 bases, with 12 bases between them. This CDR3 comprises 15 residues. CDR1 is SNHLY, CDR2 FYNNEI, per germline. This sequence was found in a human patient who received an intestinal transplant, so some T cells may come from the graft donor. This rearrangement joins TRBV2 to TRBJ1-1; D might be TRBD1 (6 bases). The specimen was PBMCs, collected almost 750 days after intestinal transplantation. CDR3 in amino acids: CASSEAARGGTEAFF. The CDR3 DNA is TGTGCCAGCAGTGAAGCGGCCAGGGGAGGCACTGAAGCTTTCTTT.